The 29 T cell receptor beta chains given below trace back to one sample, sequenced in a study of blood T cell repertoires in COVID-19. TCRdb's copy holds only in-frame clones and misses some; the assay was immunoSEQ multiplex PCR. The sample has around 200,000 clones, around 87% seen once. The sample consisted of peripheral blood. The receptor set was obtained from a man between 35 and 55 years old with active or convalescent COVID-19.

V usage is TRBV10-3 and J usage is TRBJ2-3, with TRBD2 matching 10 bases. CDR3 size: 15 residues. V lost 3 bases and J lost 6; bases outside the gene matches: 6. Germline lookup yields CDR1 ENHRY and CDR2 SYGVKD. The CDR3 protein is CAISESLAGDDTQYF. The CDR3 nucleotides are TGTGCCATCAGTGAATCGCTAGCGGGGGATGATACGCAGTATTTT.

DNA for the CDR3: TGCGCCAGCAGCCCGGGACAGGGTGCGGCCGGGGAGCTGTTTTTT. Its protein is CASSPGQGAAGELFF. The chain couples TRBV5-1 to TRBJ2-2, with 9 bases lining up with TRBD1. The J segment lost 6 bases and the V segment lost 4 bases, leaving 7 bases of the junction unmatched. Germline loops: CDR1 SGHRS, CDR2 YFSETQ. This CDR3 has 15 amino acids. The full variable domain, in which reference TRBV5-1 and TRBJ2-2 provide the parts outside the CDR3, is KAGVTQTPRYLIKTRGQQVTLSCSPISGHRSVSWYQQTPGQGLQFLFEYFSETQRNKGNFPGRFSGRQFSNSRSEMNVSTLELGDSALYLCASSPGQGAAGELFFGEGSRLTVL.

The rearrangement uses TRBV7-9 and TRBJ2-7, with 10 positions matching TRBD2. In germline, CDR1 is SEHNR, CDR2 FQNEAQ (reference sequence). Trimming removed 3 bases from V and 4 bases from J; junction bases left unmatched: 3. This CDR3 comprises 14 residues. The CDR3 is CASSFSGGRYEQYF. The DNA of the CDR3 is TGTGCCAGCAGCTTTAGCGGGGGGCGTTACGAGCAGTACTTC. The entire variable domain, with the rest obtained from reference TRBV7-9 and TRBJ2-7, is as follows: DTGVSQNPRHKITKRGQNVTFRCDPISEHNRLYWYRQTLGQGPEFLTYFQNEAQLEKSRLLSDRFSAERPKGSFSTLEIQRTEQGDSAMYLCASSFSGGRYEQYFGPGTRLTVT.

This clone showed up just a few times. The CDR3 DNA follows: TGCGCCAGCAGCCAAGATGACAGCTCTGGGGCCAACGTCCTGACTTTC. Translation: CASSQDDSSGANVLTF. The rearrangement links TRBV4-3 to TRBJ2-6, with D possibly matching TRBD1 (5 bases). Germline CDR1 LGHNA, CDR2 YSLEER. The CDR3 is 16 residues long. The V gene lost 0 bases and the J gene lost 0 bases, with 6 bases spanning the gap.

The chain employs TRBV3-1 (or the pseudogene TRBV3-2) and TRBJ2-3, with D perhaps TRBD1 (6 bases). This CDR3 has 14 amino acids. With 4 bases removed from V and 6 bases from J, the gap between germline ends came to 14 bases. CDR1 is LGHDT, CDR2 YNNKEL, per germline (reference sequence). CDR3 protein: CASSPWNRGDTQYF. CDR3 sequence (DNA): TGTGCCAGCAGCCCATGGAATAGGGGGGATACGCAGTATTTT.

The rearrangement uses TRBV21-1 and TRBJ1-5. TRBV21-1 is a known pseudogene. The length of the CDR3 is 15 residues. The CDR3 bases are TGTGCCAGCAGCCCAGGGAGGGGAGGGCAACAGCCCCAGCATTTT. Protein sequence: CASSPGRGGQQPQHF.

The gene calls are TRBV7-2 and TRBJ2-7; TRBD1 matches 7 bases. The CDR3 has 14 residues. After removal of 2 bases from V and 5 bases from J, the junction contained 6 bases not matched to a gene. Per the germline V gene, CDR1 is SGHTA and CDR2 is FQGNSA. CDR3 loop: CASSLRGPGNEQYF. In DNA form, the CDR3 reads TGTGCCAGCAGCTTAAGGGGGCCGGGAAACGAGCAGTACTTC.

V and J are TRBV19 and TRBJ1-1, with D hard to call. V lost 3 bases to trimming and J lost 1 base, with 6 bases between them. The CDR3 is 13 residues long. Germline V CDR1 and CDR2: LNHDA, SQIVND (reference sequence). The DNA of the CDR3 is TGTGCCAGTAGTATTTCCAGGAACACTGAAGCTTTCTTT. Its translation: CASSISRNTEAFF.

The chain carries TRBV5-5 and TRBJ2-5; 10 positions match TRBD2. The CDR3 runs to 15 residues. V lost 2 bases, J lost 5 bases, and 6 bases stayed unmatched. Germline V lookup: CDR1 SGHKS, CDR2 YYEKEE (reference sequence). CDR3 nucleotide sequence: TGTGCCAGCAGCTTACAGCGGGGGGGCCTCGAGACCCAGTACTTC. This codes for CASSLQRGGLETQYF.

CDR3 DNA sequence: TGTGCCAGTAGTATCGTAGGGGGACAGGGCGGTGCCGGGGAGCTGTTTTTT. It is translated as CASSIVGGQGGAGELFF. V and J are TRBV19 and TRBJ2-2; 9 positions agree with TRBD1. Trimming took 3 bases from V and 6 from J; bases not matched to a gene: 11. From germline, CDR1 is LNHDA and CDR2 SQIVND (reference sequence). The CDR3 runs 17 residues.

CDR3 region: CASRKGGTNEKLFF. Here the CDR3 DNA reads TGCGCCAGCAGAAAAGGGGGAACTAATGAAAAACTGTTTTTT. The chain carries TRBV5-1 and TRBJ1-4; D is possibly TRBD1 (6 bases). The ends were cut back, 5 bases at V and 1 base at J, with 9 bases in the middle. Germline CDR1 reads SGHRS; CDR2 reads YFSETQ. The CDR3 runs to 14 residues.

The V and J genes are TRBV7-9 and TRBJ1-3; no clear D gene. CDR1 is SEHNR and CDR2 is FQNEAQ in the germline V gene (reference sequence). There are 17 residues in the CDR3. Trimming took off 5 bases at V and 0 bases at J, with 17 bases between the two ends. The CDR3 nucleotides are TGTGCCAGCAGCCCCCGAACCACATATTTCTCTGGAAACACCATATATTTT. The encoded protein is CASSPRTTYFSGNTIYF.

Concerning this clone: One end of the junction does not line up with germline, which may come from a read error. Other DNA sequences in this specimen translate into the identical CDR3. The chain employs TRBV5-1 and TRBJ2-7; TRBD2 matches 8 bases. The CDR3 is made up of 15 amino acids. Germline CDR1 is SGHRS and CDR2 is YFSETQ. The DNA for the CDR3 is TGCGCCAGCAGTTTGGAGGGGACTAGTCCCTACGAGCAGTACTTC. Its translation is CASSLEGTSPYEQYF.

The V and J genes are TRBV19 and TRBJ2-2; the match to TRBD1 covers 9 bases. Unmatched junction bases numbered 7, after V lost 7 bases and J lost 7 bases. CDR3 length: 14 residues. CDR1 and CDR2 from the germline V gene are LNHDA and SQIVND (reference sequence). CDR3 region: CASISQGAFGELFF. The CDR3 DNA follows: TGTGCCAGTATCTCACAGGGGGCGTTCGGGGAGCTGTTTTTT.

The chain joins TRBV6-6 to TRBJ1-1, with 10 bases identical to TRBD1. The CDR3 has 16 amino acids. Germline V gives CDR1 MNHNY, CDR2 SVGAGI (reference sequence). With V trimmed by 2 bases and J by 4 bases, 7 bases remained unmatched. The CDR3 protein is CASSYPTGGRGTEAFF. CDR3 in DNA: TGTGCCAGCAGTTACCCGACAGGGGGCCGGGGCACTGAAGCTTTCTTT.

This sequence joins TRBV19 and TRBJ2-1, with TRBD2 identical over 9 bases. CDR3 length equals 15 residues. Per germline, CDR1 LNHDA and CDR2 SQIVND (reference sequence). V trimming: 5 bases; J trimming: 5 bases; junction bases outside the gene matches: 7. The CDR3 DNA reads as TGTGCCAGTAGTCGAGCGGGGGGTAGAGACAATGAGCAGTTCTTC. Protein: CASSRAGGRDNEQFF.

The table lists this clone with a count of one. The V and J genes are TRBV2 and TRBJ1-2; D unresolved. CDR3 size: 13 residues. Germline loops: CDR1 SNHLY, CDR2 FYNNEI. V shed 3 bases and J shed 10 bases, with 15 bases lying between them. The CDR3 reads CASSDVGSSIYTF. The CDR3 region has the DNA TGTGCCAGCAGTGATGTGGGCAGCTCCATCTACACCTTC.

The chain carries TRBV5-8 and TRBJ1-1, with D perhaps TRBD1 (5 bases). V was trimmed by 0 bases and J by 5 bases, leaving 17 bases between them. Germline V gene lookup returns CDR1 SGHTS and CDR2 YDEGEE. The CDR3 sequence is 16 residues long. For the CDR3, the DNA is TGTGCCAGCAGCTTGGCCAAAGGACACCGTTGGACTGAAGCTTTCTTT. This encodes CASSLAKGHRWTEAFF.

The CDR3 protein is CASSPTSVGVQYF. The CDR3 region has the DNA TGTGCCAGCAGCCCTACTTCGGTCGGGGTACAGTATTTT. The V and J genes are TRBV7-2 and TRBJ2-3, with D tentatively TRBD2 (5 bases). This CDR3 comprises 13 residues. Germline assignment: CDR1 SGHTA and CDR2 FQGNSA. V was clipped by 5 bases and J by 12 bases, with 18 bases between them.

This chain links TRBV10-3 with TRBJ1-2; maybe TRBD1 (6 bases). Germline-derived CDR1 and CDR2 are ENHRY and SYGVKD. V lost 3 bases to trimming and J lost 0 bases, with 14 bases between them. CDR3 length: 16 amino acids. This CDR3 is CAISDGTHTSNYGYTF. In nucleotides, the CDR3 is TGTGCCATCAGTGACGGGACACACACTTCTAACTATGGCTACACCTTC.

For the CDR3, the DNA is TGCGCCAGCAGCCGGCAACCGGGACAAAACTCTGGAAACACCATATATTTT. This encodes CASSRQPGQNSGNTIYF. The rearrangement joins TRBV4-1 to TRBJ1-3; D may be TRBD1 (6 bases). This CDR3 comprises 17 residues. The ends were cut back, 4 bases at V and 0 bases at J, with 16 bases in the middle. Germline CDR1 MGHRA, CDR2 YSYEKL.

The rearrangement uses TRBV11-2 and TRBJ2-2, with TRBD2 matching over 8 bases. Germline V gene lookup returns CDR1 SGHAT and CDR2 FQNNGV. V was clipped by 2 bases and J by 1 base; unmatched bases: 3. The CDR3 is 16 amino acids. The CDR3 DNA reads as TGTGCCAGCAGCTTAATGGCGGGGGGGAACACCGGGGAGCTGTTTTTT. It specifies CASSLMAGGNTGELFF.

V gene TRBV6-5 combines with J gene TRBJ2-7; 7 nucleotides agree with TRBD1. Germline loops: CDR1 MNHEY, CDR2 SVGAGI. The V segment lost 2 bases and the J segment 2 bases; nucleotides outside the gene matches: 3. There are 14 residues in the CDR3. CDR3 sequence (DNA): TGTGCCAGCAGTTACGCGGACAGGACCTACGAGCAGTACTTC. It is translated as CASSYADRTYEQYF.

The chain employs TRBV11-2 and TRBJ2-1, with 7 bases lining up with TRBD2. J gave up 7 bases and V 3 bases, and 12 bases lay outside the gene matches. The CDR3 runs 16 residues. Germline V gene data show CDR1 as SGHAT and CDR2 as FQNNGV. The CDR3 DNA is TGTGCCAGCAGCTTCCTGAGGGCGGGGGTTGGAAATGAGCAGTTCTTC. This encodes CASSFLRAGVGNEQFF.

CDR3 loop: CASSQRQGNEQFF. CDR3 bases: TGTGCCAGCAGTCAACGACAGGGAAATGAGCAGTTCTTC. The gene calls are TRBV6-5 and TRBJ2-1; 7 nucleotides align to TRBD1. The ends lost 5 bases at V and 7 bases at J; junction bases unmatched: 5. This CDR3 is built from 13 residues. Per the germline V gene, CDR1 is MNHEY and CDR2 is SVGAGI.

The J gene is TRBJ1-1, the V gene TRBV21-1. TRBV21-1 is classified as a pseudogene. This CDR3 region has 15 residues. The CDR3 reads CASPKCAIANTEAFF. CDR3 sequence (DNA): TGTGCCAGCCCCAAGTGTGCCATAGCGAACACTGAAGCTTTCTTT.

The chain has TRBV5-1 and TRBJ1-4, with 9 bases that match TRBD1. Germline V gene data show CDR1 as SGHRS and CDR2 as YFSETQ. This CDR3 comprises 15 residues. With 0 bases clipped from V and 8 bases from J, the junction kept 5 bases outside the gene matches. CDR3: CASSLESGTGEKLFF. CDR3 bases: TGCGCCAGCAGCTTGGAATCCGGGACAGGGGAAAAACTGTTTTTT.

This chain uses TRBV30 with TRBJ1-2; the D gene is possibly TRBD1 (6 bases). The CDR3 has 13 amino acids. V shed 3 bases and J shed 6 bases, with 14 bases lying between them. The germline V gene encodes CDR1 GTSNPN and CDR2 SVGIG (reference sequence). As DNA, the CDR3 is TGTGCCTGGAGCGAGGACAGCGCGAATGGCTACACCTTC. This codes for CAWSEDSANGYTF.

The V and J genes are TRBV4-2 and TRBJ2-7; D is ambiguous. V lost 0 bases and J 1 base, leaving 10 bases between the germline ends. The CDR3 length is 15 residues. CDR1 LGHNA and CDR2 YNFKEQ come from the germline V gene. CDR3 coding DNA: TGTGCCAGCAGCCAAGATTTGCGCGGATCCTACGAGCAGTACTTC. It encodes CASSQDLRGSYEQYF.